This T cell receptor beta chain was profiled in a study of T cell responses to AZD1222 COVID-19 vaccine. Study details: Samples with a second dose at about 4 or about 12 weeks were pooled together.

Per germline, CDR1 MNHEY and CDR2 SVGAGI. This CDR3 spans 14 amino acids. Trimming left V 0 bases short and J 4 bases short, with 7 bases between. General study findings and limits: Clonal diversity was possibly underestimated, and the donors were mostly white British, with more females. Vaccine-related CD4 TCRs covered spike, predominating at 160-218 and 743-854. A rise in Spike-specific TCR breadth and depth followed two AZD1222 doses.

Profiled with immunoSEQ multiplex PCR; TCRdb holds only in-frame clones, not every one. The sample shows 180,000 or so clones, 70% to 90% of them seen only once. Worth noting for this clone: Its antigen is not identified.

The receptor's source is an adult in good health. The sequenced sample was peripheral blood, obtained on day 0 of AZD1222 vaccination. V is TRBV6-5 and J is TRBJ1-5, with D unresolved. In DNA, the CDR3 is TGTGCCAGCAGTTACTCGCCAGAAAATCAGCCCCAGCATTTT. It yields the protein CASSYSPENQPQHF.